Presented here are 22 T cell receptor beta chains from one specimen sequenced in a study of blood T cell repertoires in COVID-19. The table came from immunoSEQ multiplex PCR; TCRdb's copy has only in-frame clones and leaves some out. The sample has about 95,000 clones; 80% to 90% are singletons. The sample comprised peripheral blood. The source of these receptors is a human donor in a cohort sampled during active COVID-19.

V usage is TRBV30 and J usage is TRBJ1-6, with D perhaps TRBD1 (6 bases). The CDR3 is 14 amino acids. Per germline, CDR1 GTSNPN and CDR2 SVGIG (reference sequence). The V and J ends lost 8 bases and 6 bases respectively, with 17 bases between them. The CDR3 loop reads CAGKPNRVNSPLHF. DNA of the CDR3: TGTGCCGGGAAGCCCAACAGGGTTAATTCACCCCTCCACTTT. Combining the CDR3 with reference TRBV30 and TRBJ1-6 gives the whole variable domain SQTIHQWPATLVQPVGSPLSLECTVEGTSNPNLYWYRQAAGRGLQLLFYSVGIGQISSEVPQNLSASRPQDRQFILSSKKLLLSDSGFYLCAGKPNRVNSPLHFGNGTRLTVT.

The chain uses TRBV9 and TRBJ2-1; 9 bases fit TRBD2. CDR1 SGDLS and CDR2 YYNGEE come from the germline V gene. The V gene end was trimmed by 3 bases and the J gene end by 4 bases; junction bases not matched to a gene: 5. The CDR3 contains 15 residues. CDR3 DNA: TGTGCCAGCAGCGCCGGTAGCGGGGGTTACAATGAGCAGTTCTTC. Amino acids: CASSAGSGGYNEQFF.

V is TRBV9 and J is TRBJ2-2; D possibly corresponds to TRBD2 (5 bases). CDR1 is SGDLS, CDR2 YYNGEE, per germline. The CDR3 is made up of 15 amino acids. V lost 0 bases and J 3 bases, leaving 9 bases between the germline ends. Here the CDR3 reads CASSVEGRDTGELFF. In nucleotides, the CDR3 is TGTGCCAGCAGCGTAGAAGGGCGGGACACCGGGGAGCTGTTTTTT. The variable domain in full, completed from reference TRBV9 and TRBJ2-2, reads DSGVTQTPKHLITATGQRVTLRCSPRSGDLSVYWYQQSLDQGLQFLIQYYNGEERAKGNILERFSAQQFPDLHSELNLSSLELGDSALYFCASSVEGRDTGELFFGEGSRLTVL.

The chain carries TRBV10-1 and TRBJ2-1; the D is unclear. V shed 2 bases and J shed 6 bases, with 14 bases lying between them. This CDR3 region has 15 residues. Germline loops: CDR1 WNHNN, CDR2 SYGVQD (reference sequence). DNA for the CDR3: TGCGCCAGCAGTGAGAAGGAGCACTCCCGCAATGAGCAGTTCTTC. Amino acids: CASSEKEHSRNEQFF.

The chain carries TRBV5-1 and TRBJ2-5, with 7 bases fitting TRBD2. Trimming took 4 bases from V and 2 from J; bases not matched to a gene: 11. The CDR3 has 16 amino acids. The germline CDR1 and CDR2 sequences are SGHRS and YFSETQ. CDR3 in amino acids: CASSPGGGTQQETQYF. The CDR3 DNA reads TGCGCCAGCAGCCCGGGAGGTGGGACTCAGCAAGAGACCCAGTACTTC.

As DNA, the CDR3 is TGTGCCAGCAGCCAAGATGAGAACGGGAATGAGCAGTTCTTC. Translating it yields CASSQDENGNEQFF. J is TRBJ2-1 and V is TRBV3-1 (or the pseudogene TRBV3-2); D is undetermined. CDR1 is LGHDT, CDR2 YNNKEL, per germline (reference sequence). V was trimmed by 0 bases and J by 7 bases, leaving 10 bases between them. The CDR3 runs 14 residues.

The V and J genes are TRBV6-2 or TRBV6-3 and TRBJ1-5, with 9 nucleotides matching TRBD1. Trimming cost V 5 bases and J 4 bases; bases outside gene matches: 12. This CDR3 has 17 residues. Germline assignment: CDR1 MNHEY and CDR2 SVGEGT. CDR3 region: CASSTSDRGVPNQPQHF. The CDR3 coding sequence is TGTGCCAGCAGTACCTCGGACAGGGGCGTCCCTAATCAGCCCCAGCATTTT.

This clone was seen a handful of times. J is TRBJ2-1 and V is TRBV21-1; TRBD1 is the table's D call, not checked against the DNA. TRBV21-1 is marked as a pseudogene. The CDR3 spans 17 residues. The CDR3 nucleotides are TGTGCCAGCCCAATACAGGGGGGGGGCCCACCCTACAATGAGCAGTTCTTC. This translates into CASPIQGGGPPYNEQFF.

The chain couples TRBV7-9 to TRBJ2-7; TRBD2 matches at 8 bases. Germline-derived CDR1 and CDR2 are SEHNR and FQNEAQ (reference sequence). The CDR3 runs 15 residues. J gave up 5 bases and V 4 bases, and 10 bases lay outside the gene matches. The CDR3 coding sequence is TGTGCCAGCAGCTCGAGCGGGGGCGCTCCCCACGAGCAGTACTTC. This encodes CASSSSGGAPHEQYF.

This clone was counted a single time. The chain joins TRBV19 to TRBJ2-1; TRBD1 aligns across 9 bases. The V gene's germline CDR1 is LNHDA and CDR2 SQIVND (reference sequence). V shed 5 bases, J shed 10 bases, and the junction held 9 bases outside the gene matches. The CDR3 is 14 residues long. CDR3 coding DNA: TGTGCCAGTAGTCGCCGGACAGGGGTGTTCGAGCAGTTCTTC. Protein product: CASSRRTGVFEQFF. The variable domain in full, completed from reference TRBV19 and TRBJ2-1, reads DGGITQSPKYLFRKEGQNVTLSCEQNLNHDAMYWYRQDPGQGLRLIYYSQIVNDFQKGDIAEGYSVSREKKESFPLTVTSAQKNPTAFYLCASSRRTGVFEQFFGPGTRLTVL.

CDR3 residues: CASSGQGTYEQYF. CDR3 bases: TGTGCCAGCAGTGGACAGGGAACCTACGAGCAGTACTTC. The chain joins TRBV7-2 to TRBJ2-7; 8 bases map to TRBD1. Germline V gene data show CDR1 as SGHTA and CDR2 as FQGNSA. With V trimmed by 6 bases and J by 2 bases, 3 bases remained unmatched. This CDR3 comprises 13 residues.

The CDR3 protein is CASRDYGYTF. In DNA, the CDR3 is TGTGCCAGCCGCGACTATGGCTACACCTTC. The chain carries TRBV27 and TRBJ1-2, with D unclear. V was clipped by 8 bases and J by 3 bases, with 4 bases between them. The CDR3 length is 10 residues. Germline-derived CDR1 and CDR2 are MNHEY and SMNVEV (reference sequence).

Comment on this clone: This sample also contains other DNA sequences that code for the same CDR3. The rearrangement uses TRBV2 and TRBJ2-3; D remains unclear. Germline V lookup: CDR1 SNHLY, CDR2 FYNNEI. The CDR3 sequence is 11 residues long. Trimming left V 2 bases short and J 5 bases short, with 2 bases between. Here the CDR3 reads CASSERDTQYF. CDR3 nucleotides: TGTGCCAGCAGTGAACGAGATACGCAGTATTTT.

DNA for the CDR3: TGTGCCAGTAGTCCTCGGAGTGGGAAAGGGGGCATCTACGAGCAGTACTTC. Its protein product is CASSPRSGKGGIYEQYF. This rearrangement joins TRBV19 to TRBJ2-7; 7 nucleotides line up with TRBD1. V shed 5 bases and J 3 bases; nucleotides not matched to a gene: 16. The germline V gene has CDR1 LNHDA and CDR2 SQIVND (reference sequence). The CDR3 runs to 17 residues.

The chain employs TRBV13 and TRBJ1-2; D unclear. The CDR3 is 11 residues long. The germline V and J ends were trimmed by 11 bases and 2 bases, with 9 bases remaining between them. Germline loops: CDR1 PRHDT, CDR2 FYEKMQ (reference sequence). This chain's CDR3 is CASRINYGYTF. The CDR3 bases are TGTGCCTCTAGGATCAACTATGGCTACACCTTC.

V is TRBV27 and J is TRBJ2-7; TRBD2 agrees at 9 bases. V lost 6 bases and J lost 0; bases outside the gene matches: 6. CDR1 is MNHEY and CDR2 is SMNVEV in the germline V gene (reference sequence). This CDR3 has 15 amino acids. CDR3 protein: CASRRAGGYSYEQYF. In DNA, the CDR3 is TGTGCCAGCAGAAGGGCGGGGGGGTACTCCTACGAGCAGTACTTC.

The chain carries TRBV9 and TRBJ1-1; D perhaps matches TRBD1 (5 bases). In germline, CDR1 is SGDLS, CDR2 YYNGEE. CDR3 length: 14 amino acids. Deletions cut 4 bases from V and 4 bases from J, with 14 bases between. CDR3 sequence reads: CASSRWGGPTEAFF. Here the CDR3 DNA reads TGTGCCAGCAGCCGCTGGGGGGGACCCACTGAAGCTTTCTTT. Combining the CDR3 with reference TRBV9 and TRBJ1-1 gives the whole variable domain DSGVTQTPKHLITATGQRVTLRCSPRSGDLSVYWYQQSLDQGLQFLIQYYNGEERAKGNILERFSAQQFPDLHSELNLSSLELGDSALYFCASSRWGGPTEAFFGQGTRLTVV.

CDR3 in amino acids: CASSSPLGQFGNTIYF. The CDR3 coding sequence is TGTGCCAGCAGCTCTCCATTGGGACAGTTCGGAAACACCATATATTTT. V and J are TRBV5-4 and TRBJ1-3, with 7 bases lining up with TRBD1. CDR3 length: 16 amino acids. The V gene end was trimmed by 3 bases and the J gene end by 4 bases; junction bases not matched to a gene: 10. Germline values: CDR1 SGHNT, CDR2 YYREEE (reference sequence).

Written as DNA, the CDR3 is TGTGCCAGCAGTTTCCGGGACACGGGGGGAACCGGGGAGCTGTTTTTT. The encoded protein is CASSFRDTGGTGELFF. The chain employs TRBV6-5 and TRBJ2-2; a possible D gene is TRBD2 (7 bases). Per germline, CDR1 MNHEY and CDR2 SVGAGI. With 4 bases removed from V and 5 bases from J, the gap between germline ends came to 17 bases. CDR3 size: 16 residues.

The chain joins TRBV30 to TRBJ1-4; D remains unclear. V lost 2 bases, J lost 5 bases, and 15 bases lay in between. The CDR3 has 15 residues. The germline CDR1 and CDR2 sequences are GTSNPN and SVGIG (reference sequence). DNA of the CDR3: TGTGCCTGGAGTAAAGACACGAGAAAAAATGAAAAACTGTTTTTT. It yields the protein CAWSKDTRKNEKLFF.

The rearrangement uses TRBV6-1 and TRBJ1-2; D uncertain. The V gene lost 0 bases and the J gene lost 0 bases, with 11 bases spanning the gap. Per germline, CDR1 MNHNS and CDR2 SASEGT. This CDR3 region has 16 residues. In nucleotides, the CDR3 is TGTGCCAGCAGTGAAGCGCAACAGCCGCCTAACTATGGCTACACCTTC. Its protein is CASSEAQQPPNYGYTF.

In this sample, this clone turned up once. CDR3 protein: CASTGDKTNTEAFF. For the CDR3, the DNA is TGCGCCAGCACCGGGGACAAGACGAACACTGAAGCTTTCTTT. The rearrangement joins TRBV5-1 to TRBJ1-1, with a tentative D call TRBD1 (6 bases). This CDR3 comprises 14 residues. Germline V gene lookup returns CDR1 SGHRS and CDR2 YFSETQ. The ends were cut back, 6 bases at V and 1 base at J, with 13 bases in the middle.